One and the same sample provided the 20 T cell receptor beta chains below, sequenced in a study of metastatic and nonmetastatic thyroid tumors. Each patient came to thyroid surgery without any prior treatment (of any kind). Using MiXCR, TCRdb re-called clones from the PCR reads. The sample records 30,000 to 35,000 clones, about 15% being singletons. Sequencing used blood. These receptors all stem from a female donor with papillary thyroid cancer or a benign thyroid nodule (not recorded which). Some clones in this sample may be carry-over from other donors' samples.

CDR3 sequence (DNA): TGCAGTGTCCCCTGGCACGAGCCCTACGAGCAGTACTTC. Amino acids: CSVPWHEPYEQYF. The chain joins TRBV20-1 to TRBJ2-7; D gene ambiguous. This CDR3 comprises 13 residues. V shed 7 bases and J shed 2 bases, with 15 bases lying between them. The germline CDR1 and CDR2 sequences are DFQATT and SNEGSKA (reference sequence).

On this clone itself: The junction and the germline gene differ at one end; a read error may be behind it. J is TRBJ2-7 and V is TRBV28; 14 nucleotides align to TRBD2. Looked up from germline, CDR1 is MDHEN and CDR2 is SYDVKM. The CDR3 has 15 amino acids. This chain's CDR3 is CASSSRTSGRYEHHF. CDR3 sequence (DNA): TGTGCCAGCAGTTCCCGGACTAGCGGGAGGTACGAGCATCACTTC.

A note on this clone: A much larger clonotype is one base distant, so this may be a read error. Different DNA sequences within this sample yield the same CDR3. V gene TRBV5-4 combines with J gene TRBJ2-3; D remains ambiguous. Germline CDR1 SGHNT, CDR2 YYREEE (reference sequence). The CDR3 spans 15 residues. Trimming took 3 bases from V and 1 from J, leaving 12 bases between them. CDR3 sequence: CASSSQRGGTDTQYF. The DNA of the CDR3 is TGTGCCAGCAGCTCTCAGCGTGGGGGCACAGATACGCAGTATTTT.

This clone was detected many times. The gene calls are TRBV9 and TRBJ2-3, with no clear D. The V and J ends lost 9 bases and 3 bases respectively, with 20 bases between them. From germline, CDR1 is SGDLS and CDR2 YYNGEE. This CDR3 comprises 15 residues. The CDR3 is CATYFLWGGTDTQYF. The CDR3 DNA sequence: TGTGCCACCTATTTCCTCTGGGGTGGGACAGATACGCAGTATTTT.

This clone has just a few counts. V is TRBV19 and J is TRBJ1-6; unclear D gene. This CDR3 has 14 residues. V was cut by 5 bases and J by 8 bases, with 13 bases left in between. The germline CDR1 and CDR2 sequences are LNHDA and SQIVND (reference sequence). In DNA, the CDR3 is TGTGCCAGTAGTCTATTCCTTTCGGATTCACCCCTCCACTTT. Translated, it gives CASSLFLSDSPLHF.

Ten or more counts support this clone. The rearrangement uses TRBV6-1 and TRBJ2-3; perhaps TRBD1 as D (6 bases). In germline, CDR1 is MNHNS, CDR2 SASEGT. This CDR3 contains 13 residues. V gave up 6 bases and J gave up 3 bases, with 10 bases separating them. CDR3 in amino acids: CASRKQGTDTQYF. CDR3 in DNA: TGTGCCAGCAGGAAGCAGGGGACAGATACGCAGTATTTT.

This clone has just a few counts. This sequence may be a read error, since a much larger clone differs from it by one base. This chain connects TRBV19 to TRBJ2-4; D unclear. Trimming removed 3 bases from V and 2 bases from J, with 8 bases in between. The CDR3 spans 14 residues. CDR1 is LNHDA, CDR2 SQIVND, per germline (reference sequence). For the CDR3, the DNA is TGTGCCAGTAGTATGGAGTCCCCCAAAAACATTCAGTACTTC. This translates into CASSMESPKNIQYF.

This clone was counted only a few times. A much larger clone lies one base from this, so it may be a read error. V and J are TRBV7-6 and TRBJ2-1, with D possibly TRBD2 on 5 matching bases. Germline V gene data show CDR1 as SGHVS and CDR2 as FNYEAQ. This CDR3 comprises 14 residues. This chain's CDR3 is CTSSGPVTDNEQFF. CDR3 DNA sequence: TGTACCAGCAGCGGTCCAGTCACGGACAATGAGCAGTTCTTC.

The chain employs TRBV7-3 and TRBJ2-1; TRBD2 matches at 9 bases. The V segment lost 1 base and the J segment 2 bases; nucleotides outside the gene matches: 3. Germline CDR1 reads SGHTA; CDR2 reads FQGTGA. CDR3 length equals 16 residues. The CDR3 coding sequence is TGTGCCAGCAGCTTAAGAGGACTAGCGACCTACAATGAGCAGTTCTTC. This gives the protein CASSLRGLATYNEQFF.

This clone appeared many times. V gene TRBV28 combines with J gene TRBJ2-3, with no clear D. The germline gives CDR1 MDHEN, CDR2 SYDVKM. CDR3 size: 12 residues. V lost 4 bases to trimming and J lost 8 bases, with 10 bases between them. CDR3 protein: CASSYILRTQYF. CDR3 sequence (DNA): TGTGCCAGCAGTTACATTTTACGTACGCAGTATTTT.

This sequence joins TRBV14 and TRBJ2-7, with D uncertain. Germline V CDR1 and CDR2: SGHDN, FVKESK. The CDR3 spans 15 residues. With 4 bases removed from V and 6 bases from J, the gap between germline ends came to 19 bases. CDR3 loop: CASSPPCVLRCEQYF. The CDR3 DNA sequence: TGTGCCAGCAGCCCCCCTTGTGTCCTCCGTTGCGAGCAGTACTTC.

This clone was seen more than once but under ten times. This likely comes from a read error, as the CDR3 has no conserved phenylalanine or tryptophan at its end. The rearrangement uses TRBV12-3 or TRBV12-4 and TRBJ2-3; D assignment may be TRBD1 or TRBD2 (6 bases each). CDR3 length: 14 residues. The V and J ends lost 7 bases and 3 bases respectively, with 14 bases between them. CDR3 protein: CASIEKGGTDTQYY. CDR3 sequence (DNA): TGTGCCAGCATCGAAAAGGGGGGAACAGATACGCAGTATTAT.

The V call is TRBV2, the J call TRBJ2-5; D remains unclear. Trimming cost V 7 bases and J 1 base, with 13 bases left between them. The length of the CDR3 is 14 residues. Germline assignment: CDR1 SNHLY and CDR2 FYNNEI. The CDR3 DNA sequence: TGTGCCAGCATTGGGTTATGGGGCCAAGAGACCCAGTACTTC. Its translation: CASIGLWGQETQYF.

In its sample, this clone was seen a few times. A much larger clone differs from this one at a single base, so this may be a read error. Other DNA sequences in the sample encode the same CDR3. The gene calls are TRBV18 and TRBJ1-1, with D tentatively TRBD1 (6 bases). Germline CDR1 and CDR2: KGHSH and LQKENI. V lost 3 bases, J lost 4 bases, and 15 bases lay in between. CDR3 length: 15 residues. The CDR3 DNA follows: TGTGCCAGCTCACCCTCCCAGACAGGCGGCACTGAAGCTTTCTTT. It specifies CASSPSQTGGTEAFF. Supplemented by reference TRBV18 and TRBJ1-1, the full variable domain reads NAGVMQNPRHLVRRRGQEARLRCSPMKGHSHVYWYRQLPEEGLKFMVYLQKENIIDESGMPKERFSAEFPKEGPSILRIQQVVRGDSAAYFCASSPSQTGGTEAFFGQGTRLTVV.

This clone occurred many times. The V gene is TRBV6-1, the J gene TRBJ1-1; 11 bases are a match to TRBD1. This CDR3 comprises 14 residues. CDR1 MNHNS and CDR2 SASEGT come from the germline V gene. V dropped 5 bases and J dropped 4; count of bases not matched to a gene: 3. The CDR3 protein is CASSSDRGLTEAFF. CDR3 bases: TGTGCCAGCAGTTCGGACAGGGGGCTCACTGAAGCTTTCTTT.

This clone appeared many times. This chain joins TRBV30 and TRBJ1-2, with TRBD1 as a possible D gene (5 bases). Germline CDR1 GTSNPN, CDR2 SVGIG (reference sequence). The CDR3 totals 14 residues. V shed 4 bases and J shed 7 bases, with 19 bases lying between them. CDR3 region: CAWTEDIFARGYTF. As DNA, the CDR3 is TGTGCCTGGACCGAGGACATTTTCGCCCGTGGCTACACCTTC.

This clone has a count of ten or more. This chain uses TRBV9 with TRBJ2-5; 10 bases agree with TRBD1. The junction had 7 bases not matched to a gene; V was cut back by 3 bases and J by 5 bases. Per germline, CDR1 SGDLS and CDR2 YYNGEE. The CDR3 spans 15 residues. CDR3 bases: TGTGCCAGCAGCGAGACAGGGGGCTTGGTTGAGACCCAGTACTTC. Amino acids: CASSETGGLVETQYF.

This clone was detected only a few times. A much larger clone sits a single nucleotide away, making a read error possible. This rearrangement joins TRBV6-4 to TRBJ2-3; maybe TRBD2 (6 bases). CDR1 MRHNA and CDR2 SNTAGT come from the germline V gene. This CDR3 spans 16 amino acids. The V and J ends lost 3 bases and 2 bases respectively, with 15 bases between them. CDR3 nucleotides: TGTGCCAGCAGTGAAATCGGGGGAGGCGTCACAGATACGCAGTATTTT. Its translation is CASSEIGGGVTDTQYF.

The sample holds many counts of this clone. The DNA of the CDR3 is TGTGCCAGCAGTTTTGAGGGGGCGGCCAAAAACATTCAGTACTTC. Residues: CASSFEGAAKNIQYF. The V gene is TRBV28, the J gene TRBJ2-4; 7 nucleotides agree with TRBD1. J was trimmed by 1 base and V by 3 bases; bases with no gene match: 3. This CDR3 spans 15 amino acids. Germline CDR1 MDHEN, CDR2 SYDVKM. The complete variable domain, with remaining parts taken from reference TRBV28 and TRBJ2-4, reads DVKVTQSSRYLVKRTGEKVFLECVQDMDHENMFWYRQDPGLGLRLIYFSYDVKMKEKGDIPEGYSVSREKKERFSLILESASTNQTSMYLCASSFEGAAKNIQYFGAGTRLSVL.

The chain links TRBV11-3 to TRBJ2-3; either TRBD1 or TRBD2 may supply D (5 bases each). This CDR3 region has 15 residues. Per germline, CDR1 SGHNT and CDR2 YENEEA. Trimming shortened V by 2 bases and J by 8 bases, and 17 bases separated the two germline ends. The CDR3 DNA follows: TGTGCCAGCAGCTTAAGGGGCGGTTACGAGGGTACGCAGTATTTT. Protein: CASSLRGGYEGTQYF. The full variable domain, with the rest looked up from reference TRBV11-3 and TRBJ2-3, is EAGVVQSPRYKIIEKKQPVAFWCNPISGHNTLYWYLQNLGQGPELLIRYENEEAVDDSQLPKDRFSAERLKGVDSTLKIQPAELGDSAVYLCASSLRGGYEGTQYFGPGTRLTVL.